The present T cell receptor beta chain was sequenced within a study of cytomegalovirus exposure and HLA in healthy donors. About this clone itself: Its antigen is unidentified.

Regarding the study as a whole: Apparent HLA restriction characterized most CMV-associated TCR beta chains in a later analysis. Earlier results showed most TCR beta V segments being productive about 90% or about 30% of the time. There were several of the most significant clusters that appeared linked to common viral pathogens in a later analysis. TCR beta sequences numbering over 15,000 were associated with HLA alleles at 0.05 false discovery rate in a later analysis.

This CDR3 has 16 amino acids. The germline V gene has CDR1 SGHVS and CDR2 FNYEAQ. The ends lost 5 bases at V and 7 bases at J; junction bases unmatched: 11. The PCR was carried out with 60 Vbeta primers and 13 Jbeta primers. The data were produced by immunoSEQ multiplex PCR, yet TCRdb's version contains in-frame clones alone and is incomplete. The sample consists of approximately 180,000 clones, 65% to 75% of them appearing once. Sequenced material: PBMCs. This receptor was taken from a human donor in good health. The chain is built from TRBV7-6 and TRBJ1-2, with 12 bases lining up with TRBD1. CDR3 in amino acids: CASSPTGTGGAGGYTF. In DNA form, the CDR3 reads TGTGCCAGCAGCCCAACCGGGACAGGGGGCGCAGGTGGCTACACCTTC.